The 32 T cell receptor beta chains below were found in one sample sequenced in a study of cytomegalovirus exposure and HLA in healthy donors. The PCR made use of 60 Vbeta and 13 Jbeta primers. Here immunoSEQ multiplex PCR was the method, and the copy in TCRdb shows in-frame clones only, minus some. This sample carries about 160,000 clones, 82% of them seen once, and the ten largest clones take about 1.5%. Specimen: PBMCs. These receptors all stem from a male donor in good health and CMV-seronegative.

This rearrangement joins TRBV7-2 to TRBJ2-7; 7 bases map to TRBD1. Germline CDR1 reads SGHTA; CDR2 reads FQGNSA. The CDR3 runs 14 residues. Unmatched junction bases numbered 4, after V lost 5 bases and J lost 0 bases. CDR3 region: CASSARGSSYEQYF. CDR3 coding DNA: TGTGCCAGCAGCGCCAGGGGGAGCTCCTACGAGCAGTACTTC.

V gene TRBV15 combines with J gene TRBJ1-6; D is possibly TRBD1 (5 bases). CDR3 length equals 17 residues. V lost 1 base to trimming and J lost 7 bases, with 17 bases between them. Germline V CDR1 and CDR2: LNHNV, YYDKDF (reference sequence). CDR3 sequence: CATSRALSRVENSPLHF. CDR3 DNA: TGTGCCACCAGCAGAGCTCTGTCCAGGGTAGAAAATTCACCCCTCCACTTT.

This clone was counted only a few times. V and J are TRBV19 and TRBJ1-5, with D unresolved. Germline V CDR1 and CDR2: LNHDA, SQIVND (reference sequence). With 3 bases removed from V and 6 bases from J, the gap between germline ends came to 9 bases. This CDR3 has 13 residues. CDR3 region: CASSIGGFQPQHF. DNA for the CDR3: TGTGCCAGTAGTATTGGCGGGTTTCAGCCCCAGCATTTT.

This chain's CDR3 is CASSSGWGVKLFF. CDR3 DNA sequence: TGTGCCAGCAGCTCCGGGTGGGGGGTGAAACTGTTTTTT. The chain couples TRBV7-2 to TRBJ1-4; the D gene is possibly TRBD1 (5 bases). The V end lost 4 bases, the J end lost 11 bases, and 14 bases lay between the germline ends. The CDR3 sequence is 13 residues long. Germline V gene data show CDR1 as SGHTA and CDR2 as FQGNSA.

The chain carries TRBV14 and TRBJ2-1; D remains unclear. Trimming took off 3 bases at V and 2 bases at J, with 23 bases between the two ends. Germline-derived CDR1 and CDR2 are SGHDN and FVKESK. The CDR3 contains 19 residues. The CDR3 bases are TGTGCCAGCAGCCATTCGGGTGCCATAAGCCGGGTAACCTACAATGAGCAGTTCTTC. It encodes CASSHSGAISRVTYNEQFF.

As regards this clone: One end of the junction fails to match germline, which may point to a read error. The chain has TRBV7-9 and TRBJ2-1; 8 bases are shared with TRBD2. There are 18 residues in the CDR3. CDR1 is SEHNR and CDR2 is FQNEAQ in the germline V gene (reference sequence). CDR3 DNA sequence: TGTTCCAGCAGCCAACCCGGAAGCGGGAGTAGGTCCTACAATGAGCAGTTCTTC. Residues: CSSSQPGSGSRSYNEQFF.

This clone has a handful of counts. The CDR3 region is CATSIGRTSGYEQYF. The DNA of the CDR3 is TGTGCCACCAGCATAGGGAGGACTAGCGGCTACGAGCAGTACTTC. The chain uses TRBV15 and TRBJ2-7, with TRBD2 matching over 10 bases. V lost 4 bases, J lost 3 bases, and 6 bases stayed unmatched. The CDR3 has 15 residues. Germline CDR1 LNHNV, CDR2 YYDKDF (reference sequence).

The chain joins TRBV4-3 to TRBJ2-1; possible D gene TRBD2, 6 bases. The germline V gene encodes CDR1 LGHNA and CDR2 YSLEER. The CDR3 totals 17 residues. With 0 bases removed from V and 0 bases from J, the gap between germline ends came to 12 bases. This CDR3 reads CASSQEPRGSSYNEQFF. CDR3 in DNA: TGCGCCAGCAGCCAAGAACCGCGGGGAAGCTCCTACAATGAGCAGTTCTTC.

Comment on this clone: A junction end diverges from the germline sequence, so it may reflect a read error. The V and J genes are TRBV28 and TRBJ2-4; D gene uncertain. The CDR3 is made up of 13 amino acids. Germline CDR1 MDHEN, CDR2 SYDVKM. The CDR3 is CASSLASRYLRHF. In nucleotides, the CDR3 is TGTGCCAGCAGTTTGGCTAGTCGGTATCTTAGACACTTC.

V gene TRBV7-2 combines with J gene TRBJ2-2; 7 bases match TRBD1. Unmatched junction bases numbered 5, after V lost 5 bases and J lost 2 bases. From germline, CDR1 is SGHTA and CDR2 FQGNSA. The CDR3 sequence is 15 residues long. CDR3 DNA: TGTGCCAGCAGCCGCCGACAGGGAAACACCGGGGAGCTGTTTTTT. This codes for CASSRRQGNTGELFF. The full variable domain, rest sourced from reference TRBV7-2 and TRBJ2-2, is GAGVSQSPSNKVTEKGKDVELRCDPISGHTALYWYRQSLGQGLEFLIYFQGNSAPDKSGLPSDRFSAERTGGSVSTLTIQRTQQEDSAVYLCASSRRQGNTGELFFGEGSRLTVL.

V usage is TRBV29-1 and J usage is TRBJ2-3, with 9 bases identical to TRBD2. V lost 7 bases, J lost 0 bases, and 5 bases stayed unmatched. The CDR3 extends over 14 amino acids. Per the germline V gene, CDR1 is SQVTM and CDR2 is ANQGSEA. CDR3 residues: CSGAGTSSTDTQYF. For the CDR3, the DNA is TGCAGCGGGGCCGGGACTAGCAGCACAGATACGCAGTATTTT.

The chain is built from TRBV9 and TRBJ2-3; 9 bases fit TRBD2. Per germline, CDR1 SGDLS and CDR2 YYNGEE. The CDR3 has 18 amino acids. Losses at the gene ends were 4 bases for V and 3 bases for J; bases not matched to a gene: 15. The CDR3 region has the DNA TGTGCCAGCAGCCTACATGGGGGTAGCGGGAGTAAGACAGATACGCAGTATTTT. Translation gives CASSLHGGSGSKTDTQYF.

The chain recombines TRBV20-1 with TRBJ2-5; TRBD1 might be the D (6 bases). The tail of the sequence fits TRBJ2-7 better, so the J call may be wrong. This CDR3 comprises 11 residues. Germline CDR1 and CDR2: DFQATT and SNEGSKA (reference sequence). The CDR3 region has the DNA TGCAGTGCTAGATGGGACACCGAGCAGTACTTC. It specifies CSARWDTEQYF.

This chain uses TRBV19 with TRBJ2-3; 7 nucleotides match TRBD1. Germline-derived CDR1 and CDR2 are LNHDA and SQIVND (reference sequence). The CDR3 totals 14 residues. V shed 4 bases and J 3 bases; nucleotides not matched to a gene: 4. CDR3 sequence reads: CASSTDRVTDTQYF. The CDR3 DNA reads as TGTGCCAGTAGTACCGACAGGGTTACAGATACGCAGTATTTT. Supplemented by reference TRBV19 and TRBJ2-3, the full variable domain reads DGGITQSPKYLFRKEGQNVTLSCEQNLNHDAMYWYRQDPGQGLRLIYYSQIVNDFQKGDIAEGYSVSREKKESFPLTVTSAQKNPTAFYLCASSTDRVTDTQYFGPGTRLTVL.

The chain carries TRBV28 and TRBJ2-1, with 8 bases identical to TRBD2. Germline assignment: CDR1 MDHEN and CDR2 SYDVKM. The V gene end was trimmed by 10 bases and the J gene end by 9 bases; junction bases not matched to a gene: 11. The CDR3 is made up of 13 amino acids. CDR3 sequence (DNA): TGTGCCACCTCCCACAGCGGGAGTGCTGAGCAGTTCTTC. It translates to CATSHSGSAEQFF.

V usage is TRBV7-2 and J usage is TRBJ1-1, with 8 bases fitting TRBD1. The V gene end was trimmed by 6 bases and the J gene end by 1 base; junction bases not matched to a gene: 10. Per germline, CDR1 SGHTA and CDR2 FQGNSA. This CDR3 region has 16 residues. CDR3 sequence: CASSLWDRRTNTEAFF. The CDR3 DNA reads as TGTGCCAGCAGTCTATGGGACAGGAGGACGAACACTGAAGCTTTCTTT.

The rearrangement links TRBV28 to TRBJ2-6; 7 bases fit TRBD1. Germline CDR1 MDHEN, CDR2 SYDVKM. CDR3 length: 17 amino acids. V shed 7 bases, J shed 3 bases, and the junction held 12 bases outside the gene matches. CDR3: CASTPVEGARGANVLTF. The CDR3 nucleotides read TGTGCCAGCACCCCGGTCGAGGGGGCGCGTGGGGCCAACGTCCTGACTTTC.

The J gene is TRBJ1-6, the V gene TRBV9, with unresolved D. The CDR3 is made up of 13 amino acids. V lost 3 bases and J lost 9, with 10 bases in between. The germline gives CDR1 SGDLS, CDR2 YYNGEE. The CDR3 is CASSESPSSPLHF. CDR3 DNA: TGTGCCAGCAGCGAATCCCCCAGTTCACCCCTCCACTTT.

The chain uses TRBV28 and TRBJ1-5, with D unclear. V lost 5 bases and J 3 bases, leaving 17 bases between the germline ends. Germline CDR1 MDHEN, CDR2 SYDVKM. The CDR3 has 16 residues. CDR3 loop: CASSPSRGGHNQPQHF. The CDR3 DNA reads as TGTGCCAGCAGTCCCTCCCGGGGAGGGCACAATCAGCCCCAGCATTTT.

The chain links TRBV2 to TRBJ2-7; 12 bases line up with TRBD2. The ends lost 1 base at V and 6 bases at J; junction bases unmatched: 4. Per the germline V gene, CDR1 is SNHLY and CDR2 is FYNNEI. CDR3 length: 15 amino acids. CDR3 in amino acids: CASSEGLAGAGEQYF. In DNA, the CDR3 is TGTGCCAGCAGTGAAGGACTAGCGGGAGCGGGCGAGCAGTACTTC. Full variable domain (missing parts from reference TRBV2 and TRBJ2-7): EPEVTQTPSHQVTQMGQEVILRCVPISNHLYFYWYRQILGQKVEFLVSFYNNEISEKSEIFDDQFSVERPDGSNFTLKIRSTKLEDSAMYFCASSEGLAGAGEQYFGPGTRLTVT.

This clone was counted only a few times. The chain joins TRBV11-2 to TRBJ1-5, with D perhaps TRBD1 (6 bases). Germline CDR1 is SGHAT and CDR2 is FQNNGV. The CDR3 loop spans 15 amino acids. The V end lost 0 bases, the J end lost 4 bases, and 10 bases lay between the germline ends. The CDR3 reads CASSLEGQSNQPQHF. DNA for the CDR3: TGTGCCAGCAGCTTAGAAGGACAGTCAAATCAGCCCCAGCATTTT.

V usage is TRBV9 and J usage is TRBJ1-5; a possible D gene is TRBD1 (5 bases). This CDR3 spans 14 amino acids. The V gene lost 0 bases and the J gene lost 5 bases, with 9 bases spanning the gap. CDR1 is SGDLS, CDR2 YYNGEE, per germline. This CDR3 is CASSVDVRDQPQHF. The CDR3 DNA follows: TGTGCCAGCAGCGTAGATGTCAGGGATCAGCCCCAGCATTTT.

The gene calls are TRBV7-2 and TRBJ1-3; D is possibly TRBD1 (5 bases). Trimming removed 2 bases at V and 6 bases at J, with 11 bases between. The CDR3 is made up of 14 amino acids. Germline V CDR1 and CDR2: SGHTA, FQGNSA. The CDR3 loop is CASSLLTTENTIYF. CDR3 coding DNA: TGTGCCAGCAGCTTATTAACGACAGAAAACACCATATATTTT.

This chain connects TRBV27 to TRBJ2-6; 9 nucleotides align to TRBD1. CDR1 is MNHEY and CDR2 is SMNVEV in the germline V gene (reference sequence). CDR3 length equals 17 residues. V shed 7 bases, J shed 3 bases, and the junction held 10 bases outside the gene matches. The CDR3: CASKIGTGSLGANVLTF. DNA of the CDR3: TGTGCCAGCAAAATTGGGACAGGGTCCCTTGGGGCCAACGTCCTGACTTTC.

The chain is built from TRBV19 and TRBJ1-5; no reliable D call. V was cut by 2 bases and J by 4 bases, with 9 bases left in between. The germline CDR1 and CDR2 sequences are LNHDA and SQIVND (reference sequence). The CDR3 runs 14 residues. The CDR3 is CASSIIRGNQPQHF. The CDR3 DNA sequence: TGTGCCAGTAGTATAATTCGGGGAAATCAGCCCCAGCATTTT.

For this clone: One end of the junction does not line up with germline, which may come from a read error. The chain joins TRBV2 to TRBJ2-7; D gene uncertain. Germline-derived CDR1 and CDR2 are SNHLY and FYNNEI. The CDR3 totals 12 residues. CDR3 protein: CTSSPHSGEQYF. CDR3 nucleotide sequence: TGTACCAGCAGCCCCCACTCGGGCGAGCAGTACTTC.

This clone occurred a few times. The gene calls are TRBV5-4 and TRBJ2-5, with 12 bases matching TRBD2. The germline gives CDR1 SGHNT, CDR2 YYREEE (reference sequence). CDR3 size: 15 residues. With V trimmed by 4 bases and J by 4 bases, 5 bases remained unmatched. The CDR3, as DNA: TGTGCCAGCAGCCCCCAACTAGCGGGAGGAGAGACCCAGTACTTC. Protein sequence: CASSPQLAGGETQYF.

This sequence joins TRBV14 and TRBJ1-1, with unresolved D. The CDR3 length is 14 residues. CDR1 and CDR2 (germline): SGHDN, FVKESK. The V end was cut by 1 base, the J end by 1 base, with 7 bases between. The chain's CDR3 is CASSQGARNTEAFF. CDR3 coding DNA: TGTGCCAGCAGCCAAGGGGCGAGGAACACTGAAGCTTTCTTT. The variable domain in full, completed from reference TRBV14 and TRBJ1-1, reads EAGVTQFPSHSVIEKGQTVTLRCDPISGHDNLYWYRRVMGKEIKFLLHFVKESKQDESGMPNNRFLAERTGGTYSTLKVQPAELEDSGVYFCASSQGARNTEAFFGQGTRLTVV.

This clone appeared once. CDR3 DNA: TGTGCCAGCAGCCCCCTCAGCGGAGGGACAGGGGGATCACCCCTCCACTTT. The encoded protein is CASSPLSGGTGGSPLHF. The chain couples TRBV11-2 to TRBJ1-6, with 11 bases fitting TRBD1. J gave up 10 bases and V 5 bases, and 13 bases lay outside the gene matches. The CDR3 has 17 amino acids. Germline CDR1 and CDR2: SGHAT and FQNNGV.

V and J are TRBV4-1 and TRBJ1-6; 12 bases agree with TRBD1. Trimming cost V 2 bases and J 6 bases; bases outside gene matches: 5. The CDR3 is 17 amino acids. Germline lookup yields CDR1 MGHRA and CDR2 YSYEKL. This CDR3 reads CASSQPGQGAGNSPLHF. The DNA of the CDR3 is TGCGCCAGCAGCCAACCGGGACAGGGGGCTGGTAATTCACCCCTCCACTTT.

The CDR3 loop is CASRTGYEQYF. CDR3 sequence (DNA): TGCGCCTCAAGGACAGGCTACGAGCAGTACTTC. V usage is TRBV5-1 and J usage is TRBJ2-7; TRBD1 agrees at 7 bases. Germline V gene lookup returns CDR1 SGHRS and CDR2 YFSETQ. Trimming removed 10 bases from V and 3 bases from J; junction bases left unmatched: 4. CDR3 length: 11 residues.

J is TRBJ2-7 and V is TRBV25-1; 9 positions agree with TRBD1. Per germline, CDR1 MGHDK and CDR2 SYGVNS. The junction had 1 base not matched to a gene; V was cut back by 4 bases and J by 3 bases. This CDR3 region has 13 residues. DNA for the CDR3: TGTGCCAGCAGTGGGGGACAGGGCTACGAGCAGTACTTC. Translation: CASSGGQGYEQYF.